The clone carrying this TCR beta chain was counted only a few times. The data belong to a study of blood T cell repertoires in COVID-19. The germline V and J ends were trimmed by 3 bases and 6 bases, with 18 bases remaining between them. Germline CDR1 reads KGHSH; CDR2 reads LQKENI. This CDR3 has 15 amino acids. TCRdb keeps only in-frame clones here, not all; method: immunoSEQ multiplex PCR. The sample has about 120,000 clones; about 90% are singletons. The J gene is TRBJ2-7, the V gene TRBV18, with TRBD2 as a possible D gene (7 bases). Input material: peripheral blood. The source is a human donor in a cohort sampled during active COVID-19. CDR3 sequence reads: CASSPGGATSGEQYF. The CDR3 bases are TGTGCCAGCTCACCTGGGGGGGCTACTAGTGGCGAGCAGTACTTC.